This passage covers 22 T cell receptor beta chains from one sample sequenced in a study of identifying expanded T cells in peripheral blood (dated by TCRdb to the late 2010s). Preparation of the library involved the immunoSEQ multiplex PCR assay. TCRdb took this table from immuneACCESS and kept in-frame rearrangements with V and J called. Such tables lack part of the clones; where checked against another copy, unresolved V genes explain under half of the gap, and the rest is unexplained. This sample holds 90,000 to 120,000 clones; approximately 90% were observed only once. Clones ranked in the top ten supply about 17% of the sample. What was sequenced was blood. The source is a person aged 18 to 70 in good health.

The J gene is TRBJ1-6, the V gene TRBV7-2; D gene unclear. In germline, CDR1 is SGHTA, CDR2 FQGNSA. CDR3 length equals 15 residues. V lost 1 base to trimming and J lost 7 bases, with 11 bases between them. For the CDR3, the DNA is TGTGCCAGCAGCTTAGACAAGGGTTTAAATTCACCCCTCCACTTT. It translates to CASSLDKGLNSPLHF.

The chain carries TRBV11-2 and TRBJ2-7; the D gene is possibly TRBD1 (5 bases). The V end was cut by 5 bases, the J end by 3 bases, with 11 bases between. CDR1 is SGHAT, CDR2 FQNNGV, per germline. The CDR3 is 13 amino acids. The CDR3 DNA follows: TGTGCCAGCAGCCCTACAGGAAACTACGAGCAGTACTTC. Its protein product is CASSPTGNYEQYF.

This chain links TRBV10-3 with TRBJ1-1, with a tentative D call TRBD1 (6 bases). Trimming removed 10 bases from V and 0 bases from J, with 12 bases in between. Germline CDR1 and CDR2: ENHRY and SYGVKD. This CDR3 has 13 residues. CDR3 protein: CATRTDLNTEAFF. CDR3 bases: TGTGCCACCCGGACAGACCTGAACACTGAAGCTTTCTTT.

The table lists this clone with a few counts. This chain connects TRBV30 to TRBJ1-1; D gene ambiguous. V lost 2 bases and J 6 bases, leaving 10 bases between the germline ends. Germline CDR1 reads GTSNPN; CDR2 reads SVGIG (reference sequence). CDR3 size: 12 residues. The CDR3 sequence is CAWSRTGAEAFF. The CDR3 DNA is TGTGCCTGGAGTCGTACCGGGGCTGAAGCTTTCTTT. Full variable domain (rest looked up from reference TRBV30 and TRBJ1-1): SQTIHQWPATLVQPVGSPLSLECTVEGTSNPNLYWYRQAAGRGLQLLFYSVGIGQISSEVPQNLSASRPQDRQFILSSKKLLLSDSGFYLCAWSRTGAEAFFGQGTRLTVV.

The rearrangement uses TRBV7-2 and TRBJ2-1, with a weak D call TRBD1 (5 bases). Germline CDR1 reads SGHTA; CDR2 reads FQGNSA. V lost 5 bases and J 9 bases, leaving 14 bases between the germline ends. The CDR3 totals 13 residues. The CDR3 DNA reads as TGTGCCAGCAGCGAATTCCAGGGTATTGAGCAGTTCTTC. Its protein is CASSEFQGIEQFF.

The chain couples TRBV6-5 to TRBJ2-7, with TRBD1 identical over 7 bases. The CDR3 length is 14 residues. The V gene's germline CDR1 is MNHEY and CDR2 SVGAGI. V shed 2 bases, J shed 3 bases, and the junction held 4 bases outside the gene matches. As DNA, the CDR3 is TGTGCCAGCAGTTACGGGACAGCAATCTACGAGCAGTACTTC. As protein: CASSYGTAIYEQYF.

The DNA of the CDR3 is TGTGCCAGCAGCGCGTTCGTGGCCAGGCGTTGGGGTGAGCAGTTCTTC. Translated, it gives CASSAFVARRWGEQFF. The chain employs TRBV7-2 and TRBJ2-1; no clear D gene. Germline CDR1 is SGHTA and CDR2 is FQGNSA. V dropped 5 bases and J dropped 9 bases, with 23 bases sitting between them. The CDR3 is 16 residues long.

The gene calls are TRBV27 and TRBJ2-5, with no clear D. Germline V gene data show CDR1 as MNHEY and CDR2 as SMNVEV (reference sequence). The ends were cut back, 6 bases at V and 7 bases at J, with 18 bases in the middle. The length of the CDR3 is 14 residues. For the CDR3, the DNA is TGTGCCAGCAGGACACCCCCGCCCGCCTCGACCCAGTACTTC. Its protein is CASRTPPPASTQYF.

This clone was found a few times. The chain uses TRBV4-3 and TRBJ2-7; tentative D call: TRBD2 (5 bases). The CDR3 is 15 residues long. The germline V gene encodes CDR1 LGHNA and CDR2 YSLEER. Trimming cost V 3 bases and J 2 bases, with 14 bases left between them. CDR3 bases: TGCGCCAGCAGCCAGGGGAGTAGTAGCGCCTACGAGCAGTACTTC. Protein product: CASSQGSSSAYEQYF.

The CDR3 coding sequence is TGTGCCAGCAGCCCCAAGATAGGACTAGCGGGGTTGAGCTCCTACGAGCAGTACTTC. Amino acid sequence: CASSPKIGLAGLSSYEQYF. V gene TRBV11-2 combines with J gene TRBJ2-7; 12 nucleotides match TRBD2. Germline-derived CDR1 and CDR2 are SGHAT and FQNNGV. The CDR3 is 19 residues long. V dropped 5 bases and J dropped 0; count of bases not matched to a gene: 14. The whole variable domain, remainder taken from reference TRBV11-2 and TRBJ2-7, is EAGVAQSPRYKIIEKRQSVAFWCNPISGHATLYWYQQILGQGPKLLIQFQNNGVVDDSQLPKDRFSAERLKGVDSTLKIQPAKLEDSAVYLCASSPKIGLAGLSSYEQYFGPGTRLTVT.

V gene TRBV9 combines with J gene TRBJ2-3; 9 nucleotides match TRBD2. V trimming: 0 bases; J trimming: 1 base; junction bases outside the gene matches: 3. Germline V gene sequence: CDR1 SGDLS, CDR2 YYNGEE. The CDR3 runs to 16 residues. CDR3 DNA sequence: TGTGCCAGCAGCGTAGATCCTAGCGGGGGCACAGATACGCAGTATTTT. Protein sequence: CASSVDPSGGTDTQYF. The whole variable domain, remainder taken from reference TRBV9 and TRBJ2-3, is DSGVTQTPKHLITATGQRVTLRCSPRSGDLSVYWYQQSLDQGLQFLIQYYNGEERAKGNILERFSAQQFPDLHSELNLSSLELGDSALYFCASSVDPSGGTDTQYFGPGTRLTVL.

This sequence joins TRBV6-6 and TRBJ1-5; possible D gene TRBD1, 5 bases. Per germline, CDR1 MNHNY and CDR2 SVGAGI (reference sequence). Trimming shortened V by 4 bases and J by 6 bases, and 16 bases separated the two germline ends. The CDR3 is 15 amino acids. Written as DNA, the CDR3 is TGTGCCAGCAGTTCCCTTCCCGGGGCAGGTCAGCCCCAGCATTTT. It translates to CASSSLPGAGQPQHF.

This clone occurred a few times. The rearrangement uses TRBV18 and TRBJ1-1, with no clear D. V lost 4 bases and J 5 bases, leaving 11 bases between the germline ends. CDR1 and CDR2 from the germline V gene are KGHSH and LQKENI. The CDR3 runs to 13 residues. The DNA for the CDR3 is TGTGCCAGCTCACAGGGTTTAAGGACTGAAGCTTTCTTT. As protein: CASSQGLRTEAFF.

The chain links TRBV5-4 to TRBJ1-1; no definite D call. The CDR3 is 13 amino acids. V lost 0 bases and J lost 4, with 7 bases in between. The germline gives CDR1 SGHNT, CDR2 YYREEE (reference sequence). The CDR3 is CASSLGLGTEAFF. The CDR3 DNA reads TGTGCCAGCAGCTTGGGCTTGGGCACTGAAGCTTTCTTT.

The CDR3 spells CASRGRGLIEQYF. The CDR3 DNA sequence: TGTGCCAGCAGGGGACGGGGACTAATCGAGCAGTACTTC. The J gene is TRBJ2-7, the V gene TRBV5-6; 7 bases align to TRBD2. This CDR3 contains 13 residues. After removal of 5 bases from V and 6 bases from J, the junction contained 8 bases not matched to a gene. Germline-derived CDR1 and CDR2 are SGHDT and YYEEEE.

The chain carries TRBV11-3 and TRBJ2-2, with TRBD1 matching over 8 bases. The CDR3 covers 14 residues. V shed 3 bases, J shed 4 bases, and the junction held 1 base outside the gene matches. Germline CDR1 and CDR2: SGHNT and YENEEA. The CDR3 DNA reads as TGTGCCAGCAGCTTTGACAGGGGCACCGGGGAGCTGTTTTTT. This codes for CASSFDRGTGELFF.

This chain connects TRBV11-1 to TRBJ1-2; D is undetermined. The germline V and J ends were trimmed by 5 bases and 9 bases, with 13 bases remaining between them. This CDR3 region has 12 residues. The germline V gene encodes CDR1 SGHAT and CDR2 FQDESV (reference sequence). The CDR3 reads CASSPNKGSYTF. CDR3 DNA sequence: TGTGCCAGCAGCCCCAACAAGGGTAGCTACACCTTC.

This rearrangement joins TRBV28 to TRBJ2-5; D gene unclear. Between the trimmed V and J ends, which lost 6 bases and 1 base, there was a span of 9 bases. Germline-derived CDR1 and CDR2 are MDHEN and SYDVKM. The CDR3 spans 13 residues. The CDR3 loop reads CASRRTLQETQYF. CDR3 nucleotide sequence: TGTGCCAGCAGACGGACGCTCCAAGAGACCCAGTACTTC.

The CDR3 reads CASSYSITTGEQFF. In DNA form, the CDR3 reads TGTGCCAGCAGTTACTCGATTACCACGGGGGAGCAGTTCTTC. V and J are TRBV6-5 and TRBJ2-1; maybe TRBD2 (5 bases). V was shortened by 0 bases and J by 10 bases, with 13 bases between the two germline ends. Germline lookup yields CDR1 MNHEY and CDR2 SVGAGI. The CDR3 is made up of 14 amino acids.

The rearrangement joins TRBV5-1 to TRBJ1-6; D may be TRBD1 (6 bases). The length of the CDR3 is 16 residues. Trimming removed 4 bases from V and 12 bases from J, with 23 bases in between. Germline values: CDR1 SGHRS, CDR2 YFSETQ. The CDR3 reads CASSARGDNPLGPLHF. The CDR3, as DNA: TGCGCCAGCAGCGCACGCGGGGACAACCCCTTGGGACCCCTCCACTTT.

The V and J genes are TRBV7-2 and TRBJ1-5, with D unresolved. The V end lost 0 bases, the J end lost 3 bases, and 3 bases lay between the germline ends. Looked up from germline, CDR1 is SGHTA and CDR2 is FQGNSA. This CDR3 comprises 13 residues. The CDR3 region has the DNA TGTGCCAGCAGCTTAGCCTACAATCAGCCCCAGCATTTT. Encoded protein: CASSLAYNQPQHF.

The V call is TRBV7-6, the J call TRBJ2-2; 14 nucleotides align to TRBD2. This CDR3 region has 17 residues. V lost 3 bases, J lost 8 bases, and 8 bases stayed unmatched. The germline gives CDR1 SGHVS, CDR2 FNYEAQ. The CDR3, as DNA: TGTGCCAGCAGCTTGCGAAGGACTAGCGGGGGGTCGGGGGAGCTGTTTTTT. Translated, it gives CASSLRRTSGGSGELFF.